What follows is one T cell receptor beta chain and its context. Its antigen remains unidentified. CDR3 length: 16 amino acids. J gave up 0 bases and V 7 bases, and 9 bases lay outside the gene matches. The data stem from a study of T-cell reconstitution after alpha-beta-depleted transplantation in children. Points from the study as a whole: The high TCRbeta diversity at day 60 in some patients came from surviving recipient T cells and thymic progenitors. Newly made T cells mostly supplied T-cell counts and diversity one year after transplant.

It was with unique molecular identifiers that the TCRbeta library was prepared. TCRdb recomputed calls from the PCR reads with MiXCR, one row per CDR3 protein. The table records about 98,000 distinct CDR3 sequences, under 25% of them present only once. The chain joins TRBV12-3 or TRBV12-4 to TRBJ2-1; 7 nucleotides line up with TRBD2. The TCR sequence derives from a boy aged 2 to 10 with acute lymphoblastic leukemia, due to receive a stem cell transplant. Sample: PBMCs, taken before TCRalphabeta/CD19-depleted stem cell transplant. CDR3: CASNSLAKSSYNEQFF. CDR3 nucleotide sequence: TGTGCCAGCAATTCACTAGCGAAGAGCTCCTACAATGAGCAGTTCTTC.